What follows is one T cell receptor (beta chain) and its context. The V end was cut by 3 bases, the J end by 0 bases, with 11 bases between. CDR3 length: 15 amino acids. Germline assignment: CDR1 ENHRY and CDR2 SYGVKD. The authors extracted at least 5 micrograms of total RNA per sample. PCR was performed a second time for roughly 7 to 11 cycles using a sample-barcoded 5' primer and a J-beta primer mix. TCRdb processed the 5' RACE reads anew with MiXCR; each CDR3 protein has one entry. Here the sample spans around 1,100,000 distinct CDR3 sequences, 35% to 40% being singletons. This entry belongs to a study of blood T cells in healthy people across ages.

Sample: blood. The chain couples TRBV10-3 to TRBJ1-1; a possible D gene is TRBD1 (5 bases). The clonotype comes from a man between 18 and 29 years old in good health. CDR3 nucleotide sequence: TGTGCCATCAGTGAACCAGGGCGGGTGAACACTGAAGCTTTCTTT. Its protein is CAISEPGRVNTEAFF.